This T cell receptor (beta chain) comes out of a study of blood T cell repertoires in COVID-19 (TCRdb year 2020). About the investigation overall: Samples from collaborators originated in the United States, Italy and Spain and spanned both the acute and convalescent phases of COVID-19. The prospective study material was composed of cDNA or gDNA derived from T cells, B-cell-depleted T cells, or PBMCs. Subjects who had been exposed to COVID-19, were actively infected with it, or had recovered from it provided the deeply sampled blood TCRbeta repertoires that made up the dataset. The repertoires were released in a freely available public database intended as a resource for research on the immune response to SARS-CoV-2. The samples were drawn from two sources: the first 160 participants of the ongoing ImmuneRACE study, and some 1,300 subjects contributed by 6 global collaborators. Sample metadata almost always included a de-identified subject ID, COVID-19 status, age in years and sex. HLA class I and class II types, where available, came from metadata supplied by the sample provider rather than from assay-based typing. The study at large found these results: The amount of clinical and demographic metadata varied by source and participant and was provided uncurated.

TCRbeta CDR3 regions were amplified from genomic DNA by means of the immunoSEQ Assay, a bias-controlled multiplex PCR. Per the source publication's procedure: Nucleated cell counts per sample were estimated from amplification of reference gene primers within the assay. To quantify the absolute abundance of each unique TCRbeta CDR3 rearrangement, sequence reads were collapsed and filtered. Productive Simpson clonality was computed per sample as the square root of Simpson's diversity index over productive rearrangements. Imported from immuneACCESS, the table was reduced by TCRdb to in-frame sequences with V and J called. These copies leave out some clones; in studies compared against another copy, an unresolved V gene accounts for under half, and the cause of the remainder is not known. V, J and clone size are those of that table, while D and trimming were read from the DNA. The sample contains fewer than 200,000 clones, approximately 83% of them found a single time. Jointly, the top ten make up 7% to 10% of the sample.

Collaborating institutions collected whole blood in K2EDTA tubes following their own protocols. For TCRbeta analysis, collaborator samples were shipped as frozen whole blood, as isolated PBMCs, or as DNA extracted from either sample type. Note on this clone: It has no known antigen specificity. Base qualities are not recorded, but no much larger clone differs from it by a single base.

The junction carries 11 bases between V and J, which are trimmed by 1 base and 6 bases respectively. Inclusive of the bounding cysteine and phenylalanine, the CDR3 is 14 residues long. The sequence is cut down to CDR3 DNA, 42 bases in frame from base 1. The germline V gene provides CDR1 SGHDT and CDR2 YYEEEE. The rearrangement combines TRBV5-6 with TRBJ2-4; the D gene cannot be resolved reliably. Sequenced input: peripheral blood. The clonotype was recovered from a man between 50 and 59 years old with active or convalescent COVID-19. The CDR3: CASSLLDLGNIQYF. The DNA reads as follows: TGTGCCAGCAGCTTGTTGGATCTAGGAAACATTCAGTACTTC.